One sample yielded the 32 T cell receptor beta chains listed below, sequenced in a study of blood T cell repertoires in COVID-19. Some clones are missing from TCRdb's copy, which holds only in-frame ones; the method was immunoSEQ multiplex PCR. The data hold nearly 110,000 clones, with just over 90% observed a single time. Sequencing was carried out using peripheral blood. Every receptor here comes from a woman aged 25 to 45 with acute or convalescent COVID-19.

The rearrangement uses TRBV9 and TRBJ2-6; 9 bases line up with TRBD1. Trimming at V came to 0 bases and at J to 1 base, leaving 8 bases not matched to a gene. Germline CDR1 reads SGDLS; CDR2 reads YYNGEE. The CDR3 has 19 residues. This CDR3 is CASSVDRDREISGANVLTF. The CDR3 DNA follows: TGTGCCAGCAGCGTAGATCGGGACAGGGAAATTTCTGGGGCCAACGTCCTGACTTTC. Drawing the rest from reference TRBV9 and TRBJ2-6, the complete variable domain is DSGVTQTPKHLITATGQRVTLRCSPRSGDLSVYWYQQSLDQGLQFLIQYYNGEERAKGNILERFSAQQFPDLHSELNLSSLELGDSALYFCASSVDRDREISGANVLTFGAGSRLTVL.

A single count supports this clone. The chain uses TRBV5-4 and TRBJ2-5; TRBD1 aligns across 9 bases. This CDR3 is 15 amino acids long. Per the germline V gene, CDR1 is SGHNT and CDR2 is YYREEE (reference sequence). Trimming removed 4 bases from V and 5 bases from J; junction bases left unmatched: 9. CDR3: CASSPGTGTQETQYF. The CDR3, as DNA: TGTGCCAGCAGCCCCGGGACAGGGACGCAGGAGACCCAGTACTTC.

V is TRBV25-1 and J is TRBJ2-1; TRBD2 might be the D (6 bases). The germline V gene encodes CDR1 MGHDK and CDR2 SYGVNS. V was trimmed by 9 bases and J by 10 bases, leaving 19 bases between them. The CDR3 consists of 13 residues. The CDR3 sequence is CASRGHLGGEQFF. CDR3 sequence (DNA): TGTGCCAGTCGGGGCCATCTTGGAGGGGAGCAGTTCTTC.

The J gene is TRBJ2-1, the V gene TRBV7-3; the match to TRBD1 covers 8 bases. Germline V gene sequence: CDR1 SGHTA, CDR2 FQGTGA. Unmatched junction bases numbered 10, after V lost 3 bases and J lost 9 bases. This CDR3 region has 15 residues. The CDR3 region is CASSFTGGGRSEQFF. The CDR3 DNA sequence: TGTGCCAGCAGCTTTACAGGGGGTGGTAGGAGTGAGCAGTTCTTC. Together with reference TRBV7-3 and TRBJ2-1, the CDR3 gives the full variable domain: GAGVSQTPSNKVTEKGKYVELRCDPISGHTALYWYRQSLGQGPEFLIYFQGTGAADDSGLPNDRFFAVRPEGSVSTLKIQRTERGDSAVYLCASSFTGGGRSEQFFGPGTRLTVL.

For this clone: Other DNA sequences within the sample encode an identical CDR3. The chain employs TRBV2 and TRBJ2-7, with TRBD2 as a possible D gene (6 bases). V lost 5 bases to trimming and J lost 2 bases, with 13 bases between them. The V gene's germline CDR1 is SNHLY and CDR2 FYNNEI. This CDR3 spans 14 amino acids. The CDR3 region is CASSSGLPPYEQYF. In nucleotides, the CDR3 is TGTGCCAGCAGTTCGGGACTCCCACCCTACGAGCAGTACTTC.

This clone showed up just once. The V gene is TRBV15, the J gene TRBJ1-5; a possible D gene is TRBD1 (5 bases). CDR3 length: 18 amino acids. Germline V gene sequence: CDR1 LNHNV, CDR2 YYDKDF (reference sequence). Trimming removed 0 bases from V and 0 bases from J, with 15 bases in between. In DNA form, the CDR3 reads TGTGCCACCAGCAGAGATCTCGGGGGGATCTATAGCAATCAGCCCCAGCATTTT. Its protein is CATSRDLGGIYSNQPQHF.

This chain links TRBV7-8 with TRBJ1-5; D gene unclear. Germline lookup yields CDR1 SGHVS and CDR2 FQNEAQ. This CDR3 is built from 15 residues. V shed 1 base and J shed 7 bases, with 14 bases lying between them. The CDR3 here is CASSLGPGIRQPQHF. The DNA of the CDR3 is TGTGCCAGCAGCTTAGGTCCGGGGATACGGCAGCCCCAGCATTTT.

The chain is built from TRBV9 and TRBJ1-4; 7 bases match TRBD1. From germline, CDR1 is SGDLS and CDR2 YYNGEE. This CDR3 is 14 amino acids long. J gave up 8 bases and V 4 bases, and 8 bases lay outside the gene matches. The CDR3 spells CASSPGTVGEKLFF. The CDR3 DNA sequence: TGTGCCAGCAGCCCAGGGACAGTAGGGGAAAAACTGTTTTTT. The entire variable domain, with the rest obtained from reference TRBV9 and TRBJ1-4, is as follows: DSGVTQTPKHLITATGQRVTLRCSPRSGDLSVYWYQQSLDQGLQFLIQYYNGEERAKGNILERFSAQQFPDLHSELNLSSLELGDSALYFCASSPGTVGEKLFFGSGTQLSVL.

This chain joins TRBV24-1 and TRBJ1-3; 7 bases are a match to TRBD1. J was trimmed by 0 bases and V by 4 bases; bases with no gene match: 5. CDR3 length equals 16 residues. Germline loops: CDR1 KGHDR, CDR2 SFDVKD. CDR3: CATSDPGTASGNTIYF. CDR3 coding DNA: TGTGCCACCAGTGACCCGGGGACAGCCTCTGGAAACACCATATATTTT.

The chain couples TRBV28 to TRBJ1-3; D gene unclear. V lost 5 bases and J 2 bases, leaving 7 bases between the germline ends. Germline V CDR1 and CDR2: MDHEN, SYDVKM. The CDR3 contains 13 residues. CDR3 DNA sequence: TGTGCCAGCAGTAACGAGGCTGGAAACACCATATATTTT. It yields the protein CASSNEAGNTIYF.

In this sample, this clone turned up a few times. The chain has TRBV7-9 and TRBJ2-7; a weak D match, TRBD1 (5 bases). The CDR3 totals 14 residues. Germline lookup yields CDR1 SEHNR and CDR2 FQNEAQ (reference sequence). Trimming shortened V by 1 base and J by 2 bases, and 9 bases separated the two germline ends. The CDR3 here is CASSLGQGAYEQYF. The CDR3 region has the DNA TGTGCCAGCAGCTTAGGGCAAGGGGCCTACGAGCAGTACTTC.

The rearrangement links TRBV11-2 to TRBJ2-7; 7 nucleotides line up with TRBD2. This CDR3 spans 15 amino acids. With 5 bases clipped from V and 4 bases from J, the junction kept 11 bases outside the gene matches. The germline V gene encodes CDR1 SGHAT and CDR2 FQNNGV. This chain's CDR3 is CASSRGPSGFYEQYF. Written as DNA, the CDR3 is TGTGCCAGCAGCCGAGGGCCTAGCGGATTTTACGAGCAGTACTTC.

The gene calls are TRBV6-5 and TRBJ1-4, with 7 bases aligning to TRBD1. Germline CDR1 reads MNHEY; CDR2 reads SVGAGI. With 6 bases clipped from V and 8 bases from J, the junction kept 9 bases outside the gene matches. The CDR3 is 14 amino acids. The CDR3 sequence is CASRSTGRSEKLFF. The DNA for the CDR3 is TGTGCCAGCAGATCGACAGGGCGAAGCGAAAAACTGTTTTTT.

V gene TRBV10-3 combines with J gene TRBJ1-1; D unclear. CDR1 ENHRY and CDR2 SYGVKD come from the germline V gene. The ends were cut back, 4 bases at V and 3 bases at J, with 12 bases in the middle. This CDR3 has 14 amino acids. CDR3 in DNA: TGTGCCATCAGTGGAGACCCGGGTTACACTGAAGCTTTCTTT. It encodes CAISGDPGYTEAFF.

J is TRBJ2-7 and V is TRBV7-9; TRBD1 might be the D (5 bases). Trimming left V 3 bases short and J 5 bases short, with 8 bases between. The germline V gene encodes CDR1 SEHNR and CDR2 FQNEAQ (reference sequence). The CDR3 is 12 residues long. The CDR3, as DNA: TGTGCCAGCAGCTTTGGGGCCCACGAGCAGTACTTC. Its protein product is CASSFGAHEQYF. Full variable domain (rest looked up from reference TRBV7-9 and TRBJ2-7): DTGVSQNPRHKITKRGQNVTFRCDPISEHNRLYWYRQTLGQGPEFLTYFQNEAQLEKSRLLSDRFSAERPKGSFSTLEIQRTEQGDSAMYLCASSFGAHEQYFGPGTRLTVT.

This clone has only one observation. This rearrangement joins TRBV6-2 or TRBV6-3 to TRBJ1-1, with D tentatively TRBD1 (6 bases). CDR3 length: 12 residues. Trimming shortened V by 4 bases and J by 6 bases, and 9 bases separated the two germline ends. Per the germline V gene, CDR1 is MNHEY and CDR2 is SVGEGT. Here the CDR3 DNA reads TGTGCCAGCAGTTCGGCAGGGGCTGAAGCTTTCTTT. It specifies CASSSAGAEAFF.

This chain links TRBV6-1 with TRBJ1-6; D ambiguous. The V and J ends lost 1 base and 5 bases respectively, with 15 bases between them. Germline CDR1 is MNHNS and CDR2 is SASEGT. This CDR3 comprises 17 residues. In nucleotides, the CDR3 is TGTGCCAGCAGTGAAGATTTGGGCACATACGATAATTCACCCCTCCACTTT. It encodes CASSEDLGTYDNSPLHF.

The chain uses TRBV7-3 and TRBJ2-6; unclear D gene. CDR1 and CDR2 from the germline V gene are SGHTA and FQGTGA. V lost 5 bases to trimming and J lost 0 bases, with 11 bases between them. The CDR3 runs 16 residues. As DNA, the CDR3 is TGTGCCAGCAGCCCTCAACCACTCTCTGGGGCCAACGTCCTGACTTTC. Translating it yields CASSPQPLSGANVLTF.

In DNA form, the CDR3 reads TGTGCCAGCAGCCGCGGGGGGACAGAGTATGGCTACACCTTC. Translating it yields CASSRGGTEYGYTF. The V gene is TRBV5-6, the J gene TRBJ1-2; 7 nucleotides agree with TRBD1. CDR1 and CDR2 (germline): SGHDT, YYEEEE. After removal of 4 bases from V and 5 bases from J, the junction contained 8 bases not matched to a gene. This CDR3 contains 14 residues.

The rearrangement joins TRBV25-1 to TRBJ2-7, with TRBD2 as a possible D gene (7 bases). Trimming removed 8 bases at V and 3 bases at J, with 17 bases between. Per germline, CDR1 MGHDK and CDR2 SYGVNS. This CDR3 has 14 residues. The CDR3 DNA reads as TGTGCCAGCCAAAGGGGGGGATCCTACTACGAGCAGTACTTC. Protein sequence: CASQRGGSYYEQYF.

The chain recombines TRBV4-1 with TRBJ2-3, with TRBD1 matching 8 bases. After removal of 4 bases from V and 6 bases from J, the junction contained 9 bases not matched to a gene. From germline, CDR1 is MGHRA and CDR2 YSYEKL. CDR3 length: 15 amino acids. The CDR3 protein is CASSPSDRASDTQYF. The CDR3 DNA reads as TGCGCCAGCAGCCCGTCGGACAGGGCGAGTGATACGCAGTATTTT.

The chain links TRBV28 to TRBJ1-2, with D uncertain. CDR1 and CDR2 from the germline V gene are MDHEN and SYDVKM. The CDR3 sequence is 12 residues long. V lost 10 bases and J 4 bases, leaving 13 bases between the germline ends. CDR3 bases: TGTGCCACCAGAGACCCGGGCTATGGCTACACCTTC. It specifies CATRDPGYGYTF.

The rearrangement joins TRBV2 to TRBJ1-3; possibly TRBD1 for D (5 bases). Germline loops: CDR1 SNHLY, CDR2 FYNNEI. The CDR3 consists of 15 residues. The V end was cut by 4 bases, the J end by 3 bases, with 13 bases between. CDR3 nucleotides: TGTGCCAGCAGTGTCGGGGGGATCGGTGGAAACACCATATATTTT. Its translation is CASSVGGIGGNTIYF.

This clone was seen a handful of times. This CDR3 reads CASSQGRNNSPLHF. In DNA form, the CDR3 reads TGTGCCAGCAGCCAAGGCAGAAATAATTCACCCCTCCACTTT. This chain uses TRBV3-1 (or the pseudogene TRBV3-2) with TRBJ1-6; D uncertain. Trimming took 1 base from V and 5 from J, leaving 6 bases between them. Germline V gene data show CDR1 as LGHDT and CDR2 as YNNKEL (reference sequence). This CDR3 contains 14 residues.

CDR3 amino acids: CASSLRLAGGPHNEQFF. CDR3 DNA sequence: TGTGCCAGCAGCCTAAGACTAGCGGGGGGGCCACACAATGAGCAGTTCTTC. The rearrangement uses TRBV4-2 and TRBJ2-1, with 14 bases lining up with TRBD2. Germline-derived CDR1 and CDR2 are LGHNA and YNFKEQ. The CDR3 contains 17 residues. The J segment lost 5 bases and the V segment lost 4 bases, leaving 7 bases of the junction unmatched.

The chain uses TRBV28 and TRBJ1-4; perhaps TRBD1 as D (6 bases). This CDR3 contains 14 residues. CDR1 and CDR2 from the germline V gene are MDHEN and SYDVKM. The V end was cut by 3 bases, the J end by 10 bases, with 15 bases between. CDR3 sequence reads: CASSFLQGFAKLFF. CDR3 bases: TGTGCCAGCAGTTTTCTACAGGGTTTTGCAAAACTGTTTTTT.

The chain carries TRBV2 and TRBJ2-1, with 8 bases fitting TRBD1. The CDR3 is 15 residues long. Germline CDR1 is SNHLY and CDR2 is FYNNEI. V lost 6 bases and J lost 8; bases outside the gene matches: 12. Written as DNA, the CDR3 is TGTGCCAGCAGAGCTGGACAGGGTTCTGTCCATGAGCAGTTCTTC. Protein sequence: CASRAGQGSVHEQFF.

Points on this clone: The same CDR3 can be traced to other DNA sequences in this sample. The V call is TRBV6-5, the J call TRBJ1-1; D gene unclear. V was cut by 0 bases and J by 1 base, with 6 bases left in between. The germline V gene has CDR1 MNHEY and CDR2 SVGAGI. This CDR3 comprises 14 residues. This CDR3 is CASSYSGGNTEAFF. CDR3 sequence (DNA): TGTGCCAGCAGTTACTCGGGAGGGAACACTGAAGCTTTCTTT.

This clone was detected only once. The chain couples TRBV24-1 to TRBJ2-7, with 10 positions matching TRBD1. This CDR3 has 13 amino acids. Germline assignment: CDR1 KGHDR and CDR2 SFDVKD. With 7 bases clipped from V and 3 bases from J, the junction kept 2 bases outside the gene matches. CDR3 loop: CATRGTGDYEQYF. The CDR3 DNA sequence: TGTGCCACCAGAGGGACAGGGGACTACGAGCAGTACTTC.

DNA of the CDR3: TGTGCCAGCAGTTCGACCCGGGACAATGAGCAGTTCTTC. Translation gives CASSSTRDNEQFF. The V gene is TRBV7-2, the J gene TRBJ2-1; no clear D gene. This CDR3 comprises 13 residues. Germline V lookup: CDR1 SGHTA, CDR2 FQGNSA. V dropped 6 bases and J dropped 5 bases, with 11 bases sitting between them.

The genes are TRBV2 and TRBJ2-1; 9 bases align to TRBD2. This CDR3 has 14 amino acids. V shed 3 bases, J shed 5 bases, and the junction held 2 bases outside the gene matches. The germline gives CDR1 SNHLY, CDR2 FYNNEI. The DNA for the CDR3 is TGTGCCAGCAGTGAGCGGGGGGGGAACAATGAGCAGTTCTTC. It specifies CASSERGGNNEQFF.

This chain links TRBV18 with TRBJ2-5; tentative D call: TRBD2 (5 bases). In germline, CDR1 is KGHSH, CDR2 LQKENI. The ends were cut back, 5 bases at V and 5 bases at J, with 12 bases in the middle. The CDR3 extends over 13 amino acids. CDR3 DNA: TGTGCCAGCTCAGTGGTGGGAGTTGAGACCCAGTACTTC. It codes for CASSVVGVETQYF.